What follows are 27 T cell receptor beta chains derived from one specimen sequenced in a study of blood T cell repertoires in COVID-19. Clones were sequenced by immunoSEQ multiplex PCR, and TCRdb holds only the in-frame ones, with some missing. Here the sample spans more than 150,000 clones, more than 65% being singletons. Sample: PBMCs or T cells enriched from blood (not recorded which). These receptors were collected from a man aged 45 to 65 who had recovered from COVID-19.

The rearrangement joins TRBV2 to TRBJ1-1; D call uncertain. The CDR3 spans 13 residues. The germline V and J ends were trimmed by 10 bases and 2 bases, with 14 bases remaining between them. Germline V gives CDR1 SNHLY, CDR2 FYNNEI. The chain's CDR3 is CATAYNTNTEAFF. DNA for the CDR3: TGTGCCACCGCATATAACACCAACACTGAAGCTTTCTTT.

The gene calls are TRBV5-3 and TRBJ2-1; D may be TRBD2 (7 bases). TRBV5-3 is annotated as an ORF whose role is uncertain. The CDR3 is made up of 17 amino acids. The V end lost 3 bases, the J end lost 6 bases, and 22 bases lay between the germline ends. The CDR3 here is CARSCLGGAGVSNEQFF. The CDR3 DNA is TGTGCCAGAAGCTGCCTAGGGGGGGCTGGAGTAAGCAATGAGCAGTTCTTC.

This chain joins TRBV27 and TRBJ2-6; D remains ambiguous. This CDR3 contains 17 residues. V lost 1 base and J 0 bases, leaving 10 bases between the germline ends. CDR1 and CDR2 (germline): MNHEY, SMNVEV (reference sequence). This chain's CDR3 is CASSLFRVPSGANVLTF. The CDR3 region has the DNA TGTGCCAGCAGTTTATTTCGGGTCCCCTCTGGGGCCAACGTCCTGACTTTC.

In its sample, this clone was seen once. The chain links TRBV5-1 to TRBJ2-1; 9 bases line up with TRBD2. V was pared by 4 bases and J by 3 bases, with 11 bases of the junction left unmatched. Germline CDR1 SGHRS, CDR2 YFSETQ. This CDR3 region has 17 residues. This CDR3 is CASSPTLAGELYNEQFF. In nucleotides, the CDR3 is TGCGCCAGCAGCCCAACCTTAGCGGGGGAGCTCTACAATGAGCAGTTCTTC. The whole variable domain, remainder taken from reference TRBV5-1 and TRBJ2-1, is KAGVTQTPRYLIKTRGQQVTLSCSPISGHRSVSWYQQTPGQGLQFLFEYFSETQRNKGNFPGRFSGRQFSNSRSEMNVSTLELGDSALYLCASSPTLAGELYNEQFFGPGTRLTVL.

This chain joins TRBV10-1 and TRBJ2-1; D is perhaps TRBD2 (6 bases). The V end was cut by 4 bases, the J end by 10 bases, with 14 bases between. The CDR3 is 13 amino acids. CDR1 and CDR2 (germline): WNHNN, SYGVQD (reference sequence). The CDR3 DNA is TGCGCCAGCAGTGCATCGGGGGTGAGGGAGCAGTTCTTC. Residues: CASSASGVREQFF.

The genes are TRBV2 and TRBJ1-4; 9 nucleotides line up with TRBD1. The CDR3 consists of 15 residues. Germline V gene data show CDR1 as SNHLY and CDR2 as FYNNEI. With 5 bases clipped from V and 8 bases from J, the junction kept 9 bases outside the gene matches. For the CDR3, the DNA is TGTGCCAGCAGTCCGATACAGGGGGCGGGGGAAAAACTGTTTTTT. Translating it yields CASSPIQGAGEKLFF.

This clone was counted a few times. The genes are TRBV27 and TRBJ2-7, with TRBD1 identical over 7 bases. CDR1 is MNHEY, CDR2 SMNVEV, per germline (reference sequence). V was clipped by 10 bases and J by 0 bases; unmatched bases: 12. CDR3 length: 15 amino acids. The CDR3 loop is CATRKLGQVSYEQYF. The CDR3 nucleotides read TGTGCCACCCGGAAACTCGGACAGGTCTCCTACGAGCAGTACTTC.

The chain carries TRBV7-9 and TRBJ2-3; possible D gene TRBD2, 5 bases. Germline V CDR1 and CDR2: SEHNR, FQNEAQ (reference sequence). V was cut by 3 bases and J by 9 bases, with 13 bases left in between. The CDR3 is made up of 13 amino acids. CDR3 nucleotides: TGTGCCAGCAGCTTGGGTTCGAGGGAAACGCAGTATTTT. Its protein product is CASSLGSRETQYF. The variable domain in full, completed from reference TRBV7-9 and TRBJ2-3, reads DTGVSQNPRHKITKRGQNVTFRCDPISEHNRLYWYRQTLGQGPEFLTYFQNEAQLEKSRLLSDRFSAERPKGSFSTLEIQRTEQGDSAMYLCASSLGSRETQYFGPGTRLTVL.

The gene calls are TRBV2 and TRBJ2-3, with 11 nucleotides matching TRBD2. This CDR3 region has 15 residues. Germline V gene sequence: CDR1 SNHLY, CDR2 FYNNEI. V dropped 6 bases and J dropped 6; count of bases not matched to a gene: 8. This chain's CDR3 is CASRRGTSGGDTQYF. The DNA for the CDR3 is TGTGCCAGCAGGAGGGGGACTAGCGGAGGGGATACGCAGTATTTT.

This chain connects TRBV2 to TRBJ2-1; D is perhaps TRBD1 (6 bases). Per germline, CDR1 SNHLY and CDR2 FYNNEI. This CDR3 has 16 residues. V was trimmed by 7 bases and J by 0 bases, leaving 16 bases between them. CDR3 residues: CASTNQGKSSYNEQFF. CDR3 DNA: TGTGCCAGCACCAATCAGGGGAAAAGCTCCTACAATGAGCAGTTCTTC.

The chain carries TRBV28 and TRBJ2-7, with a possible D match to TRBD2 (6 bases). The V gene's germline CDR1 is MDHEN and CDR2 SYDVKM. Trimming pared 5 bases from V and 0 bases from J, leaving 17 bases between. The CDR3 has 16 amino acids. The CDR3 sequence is CASSPPGVAVSYEQYF. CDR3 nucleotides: TGTGCCAGCAGTCCCCCCGGGGTAGCGGTCTCCTACGAGCAGTACTTC.

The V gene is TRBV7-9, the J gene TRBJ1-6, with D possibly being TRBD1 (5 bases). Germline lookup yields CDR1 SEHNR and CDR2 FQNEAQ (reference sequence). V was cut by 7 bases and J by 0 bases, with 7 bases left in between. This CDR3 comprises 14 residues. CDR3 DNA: TGTGCCAGCACCGACAGCTCCTATAATTCACCCCTCCACTTT. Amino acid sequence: CASTDSSYNSPLHF.

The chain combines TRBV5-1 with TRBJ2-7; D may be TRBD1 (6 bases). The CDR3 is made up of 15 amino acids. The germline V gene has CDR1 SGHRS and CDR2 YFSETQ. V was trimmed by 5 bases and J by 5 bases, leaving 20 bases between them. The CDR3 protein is CASSTADRGNHEQYF. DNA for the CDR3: TGCGCCAGCAGTACAGCGGACAGAGGCAACCACGAGCAGTACTTC.

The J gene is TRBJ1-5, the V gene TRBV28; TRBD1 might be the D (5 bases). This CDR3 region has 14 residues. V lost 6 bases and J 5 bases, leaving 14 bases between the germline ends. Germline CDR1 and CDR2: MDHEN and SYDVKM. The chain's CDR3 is CASSTGQRDQPQHF. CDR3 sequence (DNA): TGTGCCAGCAGCACTGGACAAAGGGATCAGCCCCAGCATTTT.

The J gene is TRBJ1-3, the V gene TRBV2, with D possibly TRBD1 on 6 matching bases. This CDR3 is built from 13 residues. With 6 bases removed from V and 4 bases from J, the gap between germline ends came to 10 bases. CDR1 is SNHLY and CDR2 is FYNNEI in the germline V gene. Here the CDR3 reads CASSDRFGNTIYF. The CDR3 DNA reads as TGTGCCAGCAGCGACAGGTTCGGAAACACCATATATTTT.

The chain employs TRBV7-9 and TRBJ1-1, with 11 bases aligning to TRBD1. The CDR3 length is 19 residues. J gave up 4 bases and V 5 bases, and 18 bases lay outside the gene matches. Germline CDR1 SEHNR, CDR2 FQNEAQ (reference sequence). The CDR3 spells CASSPSSGTGGSWITEAFF. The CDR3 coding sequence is TGTGCCAGCAGCCCCTCGTCCGGGACAGGGGGAAGTTGGATCACTGAAGCTTTCTTT.

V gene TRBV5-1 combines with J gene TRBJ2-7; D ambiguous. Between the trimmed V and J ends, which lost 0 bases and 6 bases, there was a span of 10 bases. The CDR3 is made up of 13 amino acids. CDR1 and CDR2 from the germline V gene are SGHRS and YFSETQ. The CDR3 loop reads CASSLGATAEQYF. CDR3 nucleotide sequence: TGCGCCAGCAGCTTGGGGGCCACTGCCGAGCAGTACTTC.

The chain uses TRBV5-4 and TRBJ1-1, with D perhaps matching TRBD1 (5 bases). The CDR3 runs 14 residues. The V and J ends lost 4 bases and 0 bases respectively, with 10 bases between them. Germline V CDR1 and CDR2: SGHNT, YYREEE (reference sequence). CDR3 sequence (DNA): TGTGCCAGCAGCCCGGGGGGGGTGAACACTGAAGCTTTCTTT. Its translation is CASSPGGVNTEAFF. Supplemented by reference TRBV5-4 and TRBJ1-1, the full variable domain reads ETGVTQSPTHLIKTRGQQVTLRCSSQSGHNTVSWYQQALGQGPQFIFQYYREEENGRGNFPPRFSGLQFPNYSSELNVNALELDDSALYLCASSPGGVNTEAFFGQGTRLTVV.

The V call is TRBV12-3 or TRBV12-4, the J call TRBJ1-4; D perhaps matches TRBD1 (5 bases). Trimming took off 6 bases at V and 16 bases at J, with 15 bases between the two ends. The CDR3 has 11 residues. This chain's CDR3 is CASRYQGAWFF. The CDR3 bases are TGTGCCAGCAGGTACCAGGGCGCATGGTTTTTT.

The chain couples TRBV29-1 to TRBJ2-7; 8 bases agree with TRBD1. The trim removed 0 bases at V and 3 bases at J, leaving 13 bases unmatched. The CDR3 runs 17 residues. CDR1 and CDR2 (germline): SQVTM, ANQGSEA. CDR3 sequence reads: CSVEDRRRQGLGYEQYF. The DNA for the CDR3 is TGCAGCGTTGAAGATAGGAGAAGACAGGGGTTAGGCTACGAGCAGTACTTC.

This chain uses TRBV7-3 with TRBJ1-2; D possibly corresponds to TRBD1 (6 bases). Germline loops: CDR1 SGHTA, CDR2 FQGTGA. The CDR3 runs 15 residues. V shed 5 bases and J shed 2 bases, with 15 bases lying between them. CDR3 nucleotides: TGTGCCAGCAGCCCGACAGGCCCGGGGAACTATGGCTACACCTTC. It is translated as CASSPTGPGNYGYTF.

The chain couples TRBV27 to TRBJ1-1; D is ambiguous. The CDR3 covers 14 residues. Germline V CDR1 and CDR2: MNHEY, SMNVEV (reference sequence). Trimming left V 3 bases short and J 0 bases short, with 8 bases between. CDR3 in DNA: TGTGCCAGCAGTTTTACTCTACTGAACACTGAAGCTTTCTTT. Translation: CASSFTLLNTEAFF.

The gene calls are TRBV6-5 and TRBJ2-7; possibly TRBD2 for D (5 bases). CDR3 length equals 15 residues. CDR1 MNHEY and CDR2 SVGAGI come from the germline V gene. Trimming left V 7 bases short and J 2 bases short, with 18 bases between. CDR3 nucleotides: TGTGCCAGCACCCTATCAGGCGGGCTCACCTACGAGCAGTACTTC. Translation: CASTLSGGLTYEQYF.

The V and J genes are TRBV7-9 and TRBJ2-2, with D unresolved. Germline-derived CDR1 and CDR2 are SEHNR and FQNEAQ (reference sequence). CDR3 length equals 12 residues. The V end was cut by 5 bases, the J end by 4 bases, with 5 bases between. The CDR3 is CASSHGTGELFF. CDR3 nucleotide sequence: TGTGCCAGCAGCCACGGCACCGGGGAGCTGTTTTTT.

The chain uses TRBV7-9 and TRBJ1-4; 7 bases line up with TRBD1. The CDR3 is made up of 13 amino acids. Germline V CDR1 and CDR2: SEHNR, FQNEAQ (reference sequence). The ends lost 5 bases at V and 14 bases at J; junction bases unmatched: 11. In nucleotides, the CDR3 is TGTGCCAGCAGCCTAGGGGAAGGGACAGCTCTGTTTTTT. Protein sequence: CASSLGEGTALFF.

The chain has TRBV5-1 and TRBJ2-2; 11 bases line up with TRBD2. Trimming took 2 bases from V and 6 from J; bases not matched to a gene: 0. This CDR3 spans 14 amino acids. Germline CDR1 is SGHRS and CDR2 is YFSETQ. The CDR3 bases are TGCGCCAGCAGCTTTAGCGGGGGGGCCGGGGAGCTGTTTTTT. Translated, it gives CASSFSGGAGELFF. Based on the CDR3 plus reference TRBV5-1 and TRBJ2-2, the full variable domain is KAGVTQTPRYLIKTRGQQVTLSCSPISGHRSVSWYQQTPGQGLQFLFEYFSETQRNKGNFPGRFSGRQFSNSRSEMNVSTLELGDSALYLCASSFSGGAGELFFGEGSRLTVL.

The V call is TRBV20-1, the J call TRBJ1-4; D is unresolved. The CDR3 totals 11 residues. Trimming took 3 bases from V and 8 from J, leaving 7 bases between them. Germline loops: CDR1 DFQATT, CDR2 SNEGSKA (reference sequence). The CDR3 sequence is CSASKLEKLFF. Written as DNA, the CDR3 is TGCAGTGCTAGCAAACTGGAAAAACTGTTTTTT.